The rows below give T cell receptor beta chains drawn from one sample of a study of response to subunit inactivated influenza vaccine. TCRdb re-called the RT-PCR reads through MiXCR, storing one row per CDR3 protein. This repertoire shows 650,000 to 800,000 distinct CDR3 sequences, around 13% found once; its top ten account for 6% to 8%. The starting material was PBMCs from blood, obtained 14 to 15 days before vaccination. These receptors were collected from a man aged 45-65 years who received an inactivated influenza vaccine. Both conserved end residues are part of each CDR3. A D gene is named only where the DNA matches it firmly. Expanded clones get a size class; other rows say once, few or many, or leave the size out.

clone_size	cdr3_length	j_call	v_call	d_call	cdr3_aa	cdr3_nt
.	16	TRBJ2-3	TRBV29-1	TRBD2	CSVGGLAGGTTDTQYF	TGCAGCGTTGGTGGGCTAGCGGGGGGAACCACAGATACGCAGTATTTT
.	12	TRBJ2-7	TRBV20-1	.	CSARTGINEQYF	TGCAGTGCTAGGACTGGAATCAACGAGCAGTACTTC
many	15	TRBJ2-6	TRBV18	.	CASSPQASGANVLTF	TGTGCCAGCTCACCACAGGCGTCTGGGGCCAACGTCCTGACTTTC
.	14	TRBJ2-1	TRBV29-1	.	CSVGTGLTLGEQFF	TGCAGCGTGGGGACGGGACTCACCTTAGGTGAGCAGTTCTTC
.	14	TRBJ2-2	TRBV5-4	.	CASSLASGPGELFF	TGTGCCAGCAGCTTGGCGTCAGGGCCCGGGGAGCTGTTTTTT
.	20	TRBJ2-3	TRBV10-2	TRBD1	CASSDTGQGAIVGATETQYF	TGCGCCAGCAGTGATACGGGACAGGGGGCGATTGTGGGGGCCACAGAGACGCAGTATTTT
few	16	TRBJ1-4	TRBV5-1	.	CASSASTGTVNEKLFF	TGCGCCAGCAGCGCGAGCACGGGGACTGTCAATGAAAAACTGTTTTTT
few	18	TRBJ2-3	TRBV24-1	TRBD1	CATSDNYRTGSSTDTQYF	TGTGCCACCAGTGACAATTACCGGACAGGATCGAGCACAGATACGCAGTATTTT
.	18	TRBJ2-6	TRBV11-1	.	CASSLVGISYSGANVLTF	TGTGCCAGCAGCTTAGTGGGAATCTCCTACTCTGGGGCCAACGTCCTGACTTTC
few	16	TRBJ2-5	TRBV28	TRBD1	CASSSVRTGHQETQYF	TGTGCCAGCAGTTCCGTCCGGACAGGGCACCAAGAGACCCAGTACTTC
.	15	TRBJ2-3	TRBV30	TRBD1	CAWSTGQEITDTQYF	TGTGCCTGGTCGACGGGACAGGAGATCACAGATACGCAGTATTTT
many	14	TRBJ1-5	TRBV12-3/TRBV12-4	TRBD1	CASMIQGAGQPQHF	TGTGCCAGCATGATACAGGGGGCCGGTCAGCCCCAGCATTTT
few	12	TRBJ2-7	TRBV29-1	TRBD1	CSVAYRGAEQYF	TGCAGCGTTGCGTACAGGGGGGCCGAGCAGTACTTC
.	15	TRBJ2-7	TRBV7-2	TRBD2	CASSPKGTSGGKQYF	TGTGCCAGCAGCCCAAAAGGGACTAGCGGGGGGAAGCAGTACTTC
.	15	TRBJ2-6	TRBV4-2	.	CTSSQGLAGANVLTF	TGTACCAGCAGCCAGGGACTGGCCGGGGCCAACGTCCTGACTTTC
few	18	TRBJ2-3	TRBV20-1	TRBD2	CSARDAGGPIPSTDTQYF	TGCAGTGCTAGAGATGCGGGAGGCCCTATTCCTAGCACAGATACGCAGTATTTT
.	16	TRBJ2-1	TRBV27	TRBD2	CASSRPLAGDMGEQFF	TGTGCCAGCAGCCGCCCCTTAGCGGGAGATATGGGTGAGCAGTTCTTC
.	15	TRBJ1-1	TRBV5-1	.	CASSLTSTANTEAFF	TGCGCCAGCAGCTTGACATCGACAGCTAACACTGAAGCTTTCTTT
few	16	TRBJ2-1	TRBV28	.	CASNGDFLGSYNEQFF	TGTGCCAGCAACGGGGACTTCCTAGGATCCTACAATGAGCAGTTCTTC
.	16	TRBJ2-7	TRBV27	TRBD1	CASSLHRDRGQYEQYF	TGTGCCAGCAGTTTACATAGGGACAGGGGGCAGTACGAGCAGTACTTC
few	15	TRBJ1-6	TRBV5-6	.	CASSLFQGWNSPLHF	TGTGCCAGCAGCTTGTTTCAGGGCTGGAATTCACCCCTCCACTTT
.	12	TRBJ2-5	TRBV6-5	.	CASRGWGETQYF	TGTGCCAGCAGGGGTTGGGGGGAGACCCAGTACTTC
few	17	TRBJ2-4	TRBV6-2/TRBV6-3	.	CASSYSTSASPMGIQYF	TGTGCCAGCAGTTACTCGACCTCCGCCTCACCCATGGGGATTCAGTACTTC
.	11	TRBJ1-1	TRBV7-2	.	CASSPDSEAFF	TGTGCCAGCAGCCCGGACTCTGAAGCTTTCTTT
.	14	TRBJ2-5	TRBV7-9	.	CASSLSGSWETQYF	TGTGCCAGCAGCTTATCAGGGAGCTGGGAGACCCAGTACTTC
.	15	TRBJ2-3	TRBV9	TRBD1	CASSVDGQATDTQYF	TGTGCCAGCAGCGTAGACGGACAGGCCACAGATACGCAGTATTTT
few	12	TRBJ2-3	TRBV30	.	CAWSVLGVPQYF	TGTGCCTGGAGTGTATTAGGCGTACCGCAGTATTTT
many	14	TRBJ2-7	TRBV2	TRBD2	CASSTSGRRVEQYF	TGTGCCAGTTCGACTAGCGGGAGACGAGTTGAGCAGTACTTC
.	13	TRBJ2-5	TRBV6-2/TRBV6-3	TRBD2	CASSYEREWTQYF	TGTGCCAGCAGTTACGAGCGGGAGTGGACCCAGTACTTC
many	13	TRBJ2-1	TRBV14	TRBD2	CASSQALANEQFF	TGTGCCAGCAGCCAGGCACTAGCGAATGAGCAGTTCTTC
.	15	TRBJ2-1	TRBV11-2	.	CASSPSRGTYTGQFF	TGTGCCAGCAGCCCCTCCCGGGGAACCTACACTGGGCAGTTCTTC
.	13	TRBJ1-5	TRBV20-1	.	CSATPYSNQPQHF	TGCAGTGCTACCCCGTATAGCAATCAGCCCCAGCATTTT
.	14	TRBJ2-5	TRBV5-1	.	CASSPGGQQETQYF	TGCGCCAGCAGCCCTGGGGGGCAGCAAGAGACCCAGTACTTC
.	15	TRBJ1-1	TRBV12-3/TRBV12-4	.	CASSINAALNTEAFF	TGTGCCAGCAGTATTAACGCGGCCCTGAACACTGAAGCTTTCTTT
few	15	TRBJ2-3	TRBV3-1	TRBD1	CASSPMGQSTDTQYF	TGTGCCAGCAGCCCGATGGGACAGAGCACAGATACGCAGTATTTT
few	15	TRBJ1-2	TRBV7-8	.	CASSSRGQGVYGYTF	TGTGCCAGCAGCTCCCGGGGGCAAGGGGTTTATGGCTACACCTTC
few	12	TRBJ1-2	TRBV12-3/TRBV12-4	TRBD1	CASSWTGRGYTF	TGTGCCAGCAGTTGGACAGGGCGGGGCTACACCTTC
.	15	TRBJ1-5	TRBV6-1	.	CASRLSGINNQPQHF	TGTGCCAGCAGGCTATCGGGGATAAACAATCAGCCCCAGCATTTT
few	15	TRBJ2-2	TRBV6-2/TRBV6-3	.	CASIRQGVNTGELFF	TGTGCCAGCATACGGCAGGGAGTGAACACCGGGGAGCTGTTTTTT
few	15	TRBJ2-3	TRBV19	TRBD2	CASGRLAGLTDTQYF	TGTGCCTCAGGGAGACTAGCGGGACTCACAGATACGCAGTATTTT
few	13	TRBJ1-2	TRBV14	.	CASSQVQSYGYTF	TGTGCCAGCAGCCAAGTACAGAGTTATGGCTACACCTTC
few	16	TRBJ1-6	TRBV3-1	.	CASSQAGGLYNSPLHF	TGTGCCAGCAGCCAAGCTGGGGGCCTCTATAATTCACCCCTCCACTTT
.	16	TRBJ2-7	TRBV6-5	TRBD1	CASSYVFRDRTGEQYF	TGTGCCAGCAGTTACGTATTCCGGGACAGGACTGGCGAGCAGTACTTC
few	16	TRBJ2-7	TRBV4-3	TRBD2	CASSLGTSGSSYEQYF	TGCGCCAGCAGCCTAGGGACTAGCGGGAGCTCCTACGAGCAGTACTTC
few	14	TRBJ2-7	TRBV20-1	.	CSAREGTTGYEQYF	TGCAGTGCTAGAGAAGGTACTACGGGCTACGAGCAGTACTTC
.	15	TRBJ1-4	TRBV3-1	.	CASQMGPGSGEKLFF	TGTGCCAGCCAAATGGGTCCAGGGTCTGGCGAAAAACTGTTTTTT
.	13	TRBJ2-3	TRBV12-3/TRBV12-4	.	CASSLHSTHTQYF	TGTGCAAGCAGTTTGCACAGCACACATACGCAGTATTTT
few	17	TRBJ2-1	TRBV12-3/TRBV12-4	TRBD2	CASSSFKRGVGSGEQFF	TGTGCCAGCAGTTCGTTCAAGCGGGGGGTTGGATCTGGTGAGCAGTTCTTC
few	16	TRBJ1-5	TRBV4-1	.	CASSQGQGGVNQPQHF	TGCGCCAGCAGCCAAGGGCAGGGAGGCGTCAATCAGCCCCAGCATTTT
many	15	TRBJ2-1	TRBV12-3/TRBV12-4	TRBD1	CASSFGQGTYNEQFF	TGTGCCAGCAGTTTCGGACAGGGGACCTACAATGAGCAGTTCTTC
.	18	TRBJ2-3	TRBV7-8	TRBD1	CASSFSGTGVEFSDTQYF	TGTGCCAGCAGCTTCTCTGGGACAGGGGTGGAATTCTCAGATACGCAGTATTTT
.	15	TRBJ1-6	TRBV7-2	.	CASSLVVGGGSPLHF	TGTGCCAGCAGCTTAGTCGTAGGGGGGGGTTCACCCCTCCACTTT
few	12	TRBJ2-7	TRBV29-1	.	CSAGEWGNEQYF	TGCAGCGCTGGAGAATGGGGGAACGAGCAGTACTTC